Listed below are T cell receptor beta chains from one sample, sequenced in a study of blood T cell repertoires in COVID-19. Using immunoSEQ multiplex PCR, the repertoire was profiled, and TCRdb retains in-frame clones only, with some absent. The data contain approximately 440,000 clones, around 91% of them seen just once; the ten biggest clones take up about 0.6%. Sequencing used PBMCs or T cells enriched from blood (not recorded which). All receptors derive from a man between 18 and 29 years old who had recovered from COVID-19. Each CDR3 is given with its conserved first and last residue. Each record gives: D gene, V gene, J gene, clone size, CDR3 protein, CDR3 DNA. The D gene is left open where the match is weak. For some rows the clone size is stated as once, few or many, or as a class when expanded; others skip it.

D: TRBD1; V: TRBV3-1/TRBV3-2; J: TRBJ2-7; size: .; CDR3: CASSPWDSSYEQYF; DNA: TGTGCCAGCAGCCCGTGGGACAGCTCCTACGAGCAGTACTTC
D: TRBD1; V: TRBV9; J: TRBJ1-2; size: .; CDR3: CASSPAGTEANYGYTF; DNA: TGTGCCAGCAGCCCTGCCGGGACAGAAGCTAACTATGGCTACACCTTC
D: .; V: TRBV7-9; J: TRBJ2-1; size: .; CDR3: CASSLAGGYYNEQFF; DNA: TGTGCCAGCAGCTTAGCGGGGGGATACTACAATGAGCAGTTCTTC
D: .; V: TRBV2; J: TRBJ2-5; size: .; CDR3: CASSPGQETQYF; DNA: TGTGCCAGCAGCCCAGGGCAGGAGACCCAGTACTTC
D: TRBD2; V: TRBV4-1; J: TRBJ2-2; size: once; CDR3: CASSQVLAGVRTGELFF; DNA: TGCGCCAGCAGCCAAGTTCTAGCGGGAGTGCGAACCGGGGAGCTGTTTTTT
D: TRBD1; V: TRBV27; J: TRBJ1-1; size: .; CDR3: CASSFTGGLTFF; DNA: TGTGCCAGCAGTTTTACAGGGGGATTAACTTTCTTT
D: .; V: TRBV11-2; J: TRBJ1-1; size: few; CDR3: CASSLQQGNTEAFF; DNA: TGTGCCAGCAGCTTACAGCAGGGGAACACTGAAGCTTTCTTT
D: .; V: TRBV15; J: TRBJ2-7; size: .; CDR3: CATSFAGDSHEQYF; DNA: TGTGCCACCAGTTTCGCCGGGGACTCCCACGAGCAGTACTTC
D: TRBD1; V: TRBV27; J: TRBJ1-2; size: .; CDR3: CASSLQGVGYGYTF; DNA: TGTGCCAGCAGTTTGCAGGGGGTAGGCTATGGCTACACCTTC
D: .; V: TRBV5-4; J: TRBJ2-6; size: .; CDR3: CASSLDGAGANVLTF; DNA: TGTGCCAGCAGCTTGGACGGGGCTGGGGCCAACGTCCTGACTTTC
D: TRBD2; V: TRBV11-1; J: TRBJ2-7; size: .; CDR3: CASSLRGGSRYEQYF; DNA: TGTGCCAGCAGCTTAAGAGGCGGGAGTAGATACGAGCAGTACTTC
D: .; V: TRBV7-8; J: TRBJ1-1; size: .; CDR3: CASSNQGWGTEAFF; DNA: TGTGCCAGCAGCAACCAGGGATGGGGCACTGAAGCTTTCTTT
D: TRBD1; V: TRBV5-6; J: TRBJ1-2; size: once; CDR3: CASSLGYRGAGYTF; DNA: TGTGCCAGCAGCTTGGGGTACAGGGGCGCGGGCTACACCTTC
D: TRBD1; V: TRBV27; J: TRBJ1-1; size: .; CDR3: CASSTGEEWTEAFF; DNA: TGTGCCAGCAGTACAGGGGAGGAATGGACTGAAGCTTTCTTT
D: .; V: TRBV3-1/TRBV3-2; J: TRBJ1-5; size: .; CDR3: CASSRGGNQPQHF; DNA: TGTGCCAGCAGCCGCGGTGGCAATCAGCCCCAGCATTTT
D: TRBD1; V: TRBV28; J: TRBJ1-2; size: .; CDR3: CASTTGGSISGYTF; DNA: TGTGCCAGCACTACAGGGGGTAGTATCTCGGGCTACACCTTC
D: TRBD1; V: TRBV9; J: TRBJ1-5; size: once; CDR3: CASSVDGDSQNQPQHF; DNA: TGTGCCAGCAGCGTAGACGGGGACAGCCAAAATCAGCCCCAGCATTTT
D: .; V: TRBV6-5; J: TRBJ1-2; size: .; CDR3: CASSYGGGAIEGYTF; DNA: TGTGCCAGCAGTTACGGCGGGGGTGCCATTGAGGGCTACACCTTC
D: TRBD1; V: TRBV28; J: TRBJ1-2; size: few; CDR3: CASMAGGPNYGYTF; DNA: TGTGCCAGCATGGCAGGGGGCCCTAACTATGGCTACACCTTC
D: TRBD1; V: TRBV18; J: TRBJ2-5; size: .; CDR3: CASSRTTGPGETQYF; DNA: TGTGCCAGCTCCAGGACGACAGGGCCGGGGGAGACCCAGTACTTC
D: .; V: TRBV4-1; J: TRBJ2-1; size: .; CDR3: CASSQDIVGYNEQFF; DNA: TGCGCCAGCAGCCAAGATATAGTCGGCTACAATGAGCAGTTCTTC
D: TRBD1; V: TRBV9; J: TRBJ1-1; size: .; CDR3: CASNTGGSTEAFF; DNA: TGTGCCAGCAACACAGGGGGGAGCACTGAAGCTTTCTTT
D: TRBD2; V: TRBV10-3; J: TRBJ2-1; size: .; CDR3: CAIREASGGSNEQFF; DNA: TGTGCCATCAGAGAGGCTAGCGGGGGTTCCAATGAGCAGTTCTTC
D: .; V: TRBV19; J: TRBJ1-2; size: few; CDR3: CASKVAHGAEINYGYTF; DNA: TGTGCCAGTAAAGTAGCCCACGGTGCCGAAATTAACTATGGCTACACCTTC
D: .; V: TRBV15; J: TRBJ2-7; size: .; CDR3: CATSRDLEAYEQYF; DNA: TGTGCCACCAGCAGAGATCTCGAGGCCTACGAGCAGTACTTC
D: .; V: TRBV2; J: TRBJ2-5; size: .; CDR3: CASSEAAATLETQYF; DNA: TGTGCCAGCAGTGAAGCTGCGGCAACGTTGGAGACCCAGTACTTC
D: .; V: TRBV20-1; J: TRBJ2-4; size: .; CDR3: CSAKVLDIQYF; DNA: TGCAGTGCTAAAGTGTTAGACATTCAGTACTTC
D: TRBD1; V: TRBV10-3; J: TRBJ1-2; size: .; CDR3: CAIGGTGVDYTF; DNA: TGTGCCATCGGGGGGACAGGGGTCGACTACACCTTC
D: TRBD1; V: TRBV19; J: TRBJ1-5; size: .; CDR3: CASSAGQGAGQPQHF; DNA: TGTGCCAGTAGTGCTGGACAGGGGGCTGGACAGCCCCAGCATTTT
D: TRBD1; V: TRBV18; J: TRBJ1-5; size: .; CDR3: CASSNRGLNQPQHF; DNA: TGTGCCAGCTCAAACAGGGGCCTCAATCAGCCCCAGCATTTT
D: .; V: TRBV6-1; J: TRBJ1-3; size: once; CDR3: CASSEAGGWGNTIYF; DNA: TGTGCCAGCAGTGAAGCAGGCGGCTGGGGAAACACCATATATTTT
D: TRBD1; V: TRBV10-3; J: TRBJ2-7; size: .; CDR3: CATVPNNRGVLNEQYF; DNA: TGTGCCACCGTCCCCAACAACAGGGGAGTCTTGAACGAGCAGTACTTC
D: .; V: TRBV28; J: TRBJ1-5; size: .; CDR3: CASSYTEINQPQHF; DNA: TGTGCCAGCAGTTATACAGAAATAAATCAGCCCCAGCATTTT
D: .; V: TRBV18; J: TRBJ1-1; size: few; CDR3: CASSPQGSEAFF; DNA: TGTGCCAGCTCACCACAGGGGTCTGAAGCTTTCTTT
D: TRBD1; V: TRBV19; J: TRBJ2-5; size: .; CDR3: CASSTQGARETQYF; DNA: TGTGCCAGTAGTACCCAGGGGGCACGAGAGACCCAGTACTTC
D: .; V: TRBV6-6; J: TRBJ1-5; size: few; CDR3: CASSPTSRGGPGQPQHF; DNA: TGTGCCAGCAGTCCAACTTCCCGGGGGGGGCCCGGTCAGCCCCAGCATTTT
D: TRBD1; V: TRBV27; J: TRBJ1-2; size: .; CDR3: CASRRDRVPGYGYTF; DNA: TGTGCCAGCAGAAGGGACAGGGTCCCGGGGTATGGCTACACCTTC
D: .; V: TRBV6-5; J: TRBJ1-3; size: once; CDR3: CASRKSSGNTIYF; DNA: TGTGCCAGCAGAAAGAGCTCTGGAAACACCATATATTTT
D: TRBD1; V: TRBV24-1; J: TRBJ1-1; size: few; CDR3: CATSDPRPQGAGEAFF; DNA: TGTGCCACCAGTGATCCACGGCCTCAGGGGGCTGGTGAAGCTTTCTTT
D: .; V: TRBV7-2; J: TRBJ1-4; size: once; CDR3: CASSPGGGEKLFF; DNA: TGTGCCAGCAGCCCCGGAGGCGGTGAAAAACTGTTTTTT
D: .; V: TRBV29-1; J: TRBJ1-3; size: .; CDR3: CSVLIPGNTIYF; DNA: TGCAGCGTTTTAATTCCCGGAAACACCATATATTTT
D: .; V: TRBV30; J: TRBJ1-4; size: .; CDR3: CAWSVPGFNEKLFF; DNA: TGTGCCTGGAGTGTCCCAGGGTTTAATGAAAAACTGTTTTTT
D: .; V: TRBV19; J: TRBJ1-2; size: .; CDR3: CASSIALGQDGYTF; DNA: TGTGCCAGTAGTATAGCCTTGGGGCAGGATGGCTACACCTTC
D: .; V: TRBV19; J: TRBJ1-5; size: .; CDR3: CASSLIESGPQHF; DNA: TGTGCCAGTAGCCTCATAGAAAGTGGGCCCCAGCATTTT
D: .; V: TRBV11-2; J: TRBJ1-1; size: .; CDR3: CASSPETGMNTEAFF; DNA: TGTGCCAGCAGCCCGGAGACAGGAATGAACACTGAAGCTTTCTTT
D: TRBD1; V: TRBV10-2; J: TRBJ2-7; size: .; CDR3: CASSDLGTGFYEQYF; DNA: TGCGCCAGCAGTGACCTCGGGACAGGGTTCTACGAGCAGTACTTC
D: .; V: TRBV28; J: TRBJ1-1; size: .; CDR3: CASSLRPREAFF; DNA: TGTGCCAGCAGTTTAAGGCCTAGGGAAGCTTTCTTT
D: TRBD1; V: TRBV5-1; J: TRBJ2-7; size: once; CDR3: CASSSPDRGDEQYF; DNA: TGCGCCAGCAGCTCCCCGGACAGGGGAGACGAGCAGTACTTC
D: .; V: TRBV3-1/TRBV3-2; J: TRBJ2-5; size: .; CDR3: CASSLRLVETQYF; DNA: TGTGCCAGCAGCCTCCGACTAGTGGAGACCCAGTACTTC
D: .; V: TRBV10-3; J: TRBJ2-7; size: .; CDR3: CAISPTGTYEQYF; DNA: TGTGCCATCAGTCCCACAGGGACCTACGAGCAGTACTTC
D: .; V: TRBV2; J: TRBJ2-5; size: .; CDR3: CASSEGNQETQYF; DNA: TGTGCCAGCAGTGAGGGCAACCAAGAGACCCAGTACTTC
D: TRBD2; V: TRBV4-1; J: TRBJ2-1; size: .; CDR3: CASSQPTSGRGDEQFF; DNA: TGCGCCAGCAGCCAACCAACTAGCGGGAGAGGCGATGAGCAGTTCTTC
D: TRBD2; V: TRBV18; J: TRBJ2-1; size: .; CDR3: CASSPGTSGVYNEQFF; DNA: TGTGCCAGCTCACCAGGGACTAGTGGAGTATACAATGAGCAGTTCTTC
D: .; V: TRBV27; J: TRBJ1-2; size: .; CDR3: CASSLGGRYGYTF; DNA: TGTGCCAGCAGTTTAGGGGGCCGGTATGGCTACACCTTC
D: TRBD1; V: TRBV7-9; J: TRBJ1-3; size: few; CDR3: CASSLEGTGFGNTIYF; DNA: TGTGCCAGCAGCTTAGAGGGGACAGGGTTCGGAAACACCATATATTTT
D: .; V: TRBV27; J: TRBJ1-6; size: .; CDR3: CASSSIGSPLHF; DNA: TGTGCCAGCAGTTCCATCGGGTCACCCCTCCACTTT
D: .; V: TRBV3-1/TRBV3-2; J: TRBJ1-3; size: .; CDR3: CASSQAPPGNTIYF; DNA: TGTGCCAGCAGCCAGGCCCCCCCTGGAAACACCATATATTTT